This TCR beta chain was sequenced in a study of regulatory and conventional T cells in RAG deficiency. General study results and limits: Omenn syndrome and CID/AS patients had about 110-fold fewer unique Treg TCR beta sequences, versus around 9.8-fold elsewhere.

Of note for this clone: Its antigen is not identified.

Genomic DNA came from blood conventional CD4+ T cells gated CD25-low CD127-high. V was clipped by 5 bases and J by 6 bases, with 11 bases between them. The length of the CDR3 is 12 residues. Germline lookup yields CDR1 MNHNY and CDR2 SVGAGI (reference sequence). The protocol was immunoSEQ multiplex PCR, while the TCRdb copy is restricted to in-frame clones and leaves out a portion. The sample carries over 10,000 clones, 90% to 95% recorded once. These same data were also listed under a study on regulatory T cells. This second report adds: Amplification used 52 TRBV primers and 13 TRBJ primers.

The clonotype was recovered from a human donor in good health. V and J are TRBV6-6 and TRBJ2-7; the D gene is possibly TRBD1 (6 bases). Source material: CD4+ effector T cells sorted from blood. CDR3: CASSQGNGEQYF. In DNA, the CDR3 is TGTGCCAGCAGTCAGGGGAACGGCGAGCAGTACTTC.